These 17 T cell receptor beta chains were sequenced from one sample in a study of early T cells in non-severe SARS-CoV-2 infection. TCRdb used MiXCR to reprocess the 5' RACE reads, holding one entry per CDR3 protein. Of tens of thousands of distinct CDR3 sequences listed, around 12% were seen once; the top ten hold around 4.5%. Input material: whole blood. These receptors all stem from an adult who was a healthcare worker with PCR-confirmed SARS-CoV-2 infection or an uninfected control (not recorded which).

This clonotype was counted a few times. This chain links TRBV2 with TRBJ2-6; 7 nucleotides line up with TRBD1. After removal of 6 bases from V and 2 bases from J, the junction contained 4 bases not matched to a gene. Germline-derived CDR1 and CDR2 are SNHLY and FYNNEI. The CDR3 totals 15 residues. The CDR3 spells CASSQGDPGANVLTF. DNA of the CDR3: TGTGCCAGCAGCCAGGGGGACCCTGGGGCCAACGTCCTGACTTTC. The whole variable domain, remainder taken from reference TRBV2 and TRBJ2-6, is EPEVTQTPSHQVTQMGQEVILRCVPISNHLYFYWYRQILGQKVEFLVSFYNNEISEKSEIFDDQFSVERPDGSNFTLKIRSTKLEDSAMYFCASSQGDPGANVLTFGAGSRLTVL.

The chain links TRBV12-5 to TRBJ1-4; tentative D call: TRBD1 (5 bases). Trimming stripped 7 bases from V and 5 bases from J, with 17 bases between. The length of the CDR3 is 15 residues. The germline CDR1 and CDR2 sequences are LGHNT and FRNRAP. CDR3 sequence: CASALGGGPNEKLFF. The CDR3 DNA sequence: TGTGCTAGTGCCCTGGGGGGAGGGCCGAATGAAAAACTGTTTTTT.

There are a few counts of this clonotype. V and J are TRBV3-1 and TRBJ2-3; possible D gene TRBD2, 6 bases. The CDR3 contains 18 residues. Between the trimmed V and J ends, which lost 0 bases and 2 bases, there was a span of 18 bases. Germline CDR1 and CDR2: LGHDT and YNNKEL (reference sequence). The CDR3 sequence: CASSQDRWRRGITDTQYF. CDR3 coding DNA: TGTGCCAGCAGCCAAGATCGGTGGAGACGGGGGATCACAGATACGCAGTATTTT.

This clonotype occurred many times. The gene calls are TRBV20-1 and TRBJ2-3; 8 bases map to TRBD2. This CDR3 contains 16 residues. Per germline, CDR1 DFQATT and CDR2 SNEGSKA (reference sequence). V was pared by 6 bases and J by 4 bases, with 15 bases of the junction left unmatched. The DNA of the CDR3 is TGCAGTGCCCCGGCTTCGGGAGGGCCGAGGTCAGATACGCAGTATTTT. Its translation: CSAPASGGPRSDTQYF.

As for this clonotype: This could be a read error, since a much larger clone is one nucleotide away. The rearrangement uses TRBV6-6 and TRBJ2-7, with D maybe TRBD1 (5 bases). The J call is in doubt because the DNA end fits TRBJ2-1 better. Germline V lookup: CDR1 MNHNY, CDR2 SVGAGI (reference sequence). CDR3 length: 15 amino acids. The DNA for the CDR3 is TGTGCCAGCAGTTACGAAGGGGAACGCCCCTACGAGCAGTTCTTC. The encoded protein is CASSYEGERPYEQFF.

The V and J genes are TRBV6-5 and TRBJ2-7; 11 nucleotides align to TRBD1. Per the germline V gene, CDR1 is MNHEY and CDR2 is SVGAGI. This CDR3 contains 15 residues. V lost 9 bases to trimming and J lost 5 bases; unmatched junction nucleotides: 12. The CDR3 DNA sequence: TGTGCCAGTTCCCCCTCGGGACAGGGGGTCAACGAGCAGTACTTC. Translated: CASSPSGQGVNEQYF.

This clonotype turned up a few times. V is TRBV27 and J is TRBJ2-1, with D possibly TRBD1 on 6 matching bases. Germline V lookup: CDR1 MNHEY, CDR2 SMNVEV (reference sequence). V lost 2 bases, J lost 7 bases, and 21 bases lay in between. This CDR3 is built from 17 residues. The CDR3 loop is CASSLMRPWGRSNEQFF. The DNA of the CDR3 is TGTGCCAGCAGTTTAATGAGGCCGTGGGGGCGCAGTAATGAGCAGTTCTTC.

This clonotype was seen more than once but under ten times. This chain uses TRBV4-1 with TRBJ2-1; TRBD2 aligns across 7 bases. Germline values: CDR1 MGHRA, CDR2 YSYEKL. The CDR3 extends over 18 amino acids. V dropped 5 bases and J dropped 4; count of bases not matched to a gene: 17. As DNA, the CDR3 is TGCGCCAGCAGCGAAGTTAGCGGGCTAGCGGACCCTTACAATGAGCAGTTCTTC. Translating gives CASSEVSGLADPYNEQFF.

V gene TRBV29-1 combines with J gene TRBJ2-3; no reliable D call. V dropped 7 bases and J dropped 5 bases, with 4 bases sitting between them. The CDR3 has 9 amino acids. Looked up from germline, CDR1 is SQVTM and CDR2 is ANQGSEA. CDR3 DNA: TGCAGCGAGGGAGATACGCAGTATTTT. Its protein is CSEGDTQYF.

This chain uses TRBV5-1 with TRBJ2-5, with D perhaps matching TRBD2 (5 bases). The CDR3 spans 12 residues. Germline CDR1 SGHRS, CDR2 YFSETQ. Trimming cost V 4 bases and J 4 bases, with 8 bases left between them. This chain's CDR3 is CASSGESETQYF. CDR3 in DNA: TGCGCCAGCAGCGGGGAGTCAGAGACCCAGTACTTC.

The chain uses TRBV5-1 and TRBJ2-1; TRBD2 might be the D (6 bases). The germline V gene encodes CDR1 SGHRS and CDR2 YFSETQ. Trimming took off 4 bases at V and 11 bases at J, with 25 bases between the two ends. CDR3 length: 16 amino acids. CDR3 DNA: TGCGCCAGCAGCGTCAGCCAGGCGGGGAATATGGCGAAGCAGTTCTTC. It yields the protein CASSVSQAGNMAKQFF.

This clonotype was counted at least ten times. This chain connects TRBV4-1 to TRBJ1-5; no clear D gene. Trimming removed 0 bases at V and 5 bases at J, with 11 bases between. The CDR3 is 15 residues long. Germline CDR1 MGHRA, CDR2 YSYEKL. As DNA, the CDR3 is TGCGCCAGCAGCCAAGATGGGCAAGCGGATCAGCCCCAGCATTTT. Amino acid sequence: CASSQDGQADQPQHF.

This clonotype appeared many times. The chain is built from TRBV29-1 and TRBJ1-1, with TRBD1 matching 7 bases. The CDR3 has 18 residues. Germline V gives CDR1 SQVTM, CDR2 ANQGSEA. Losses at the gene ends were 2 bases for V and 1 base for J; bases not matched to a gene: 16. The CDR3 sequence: CSVETLDFTGATNTEAFF. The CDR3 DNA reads TGCAGCGTTGAAACGCTTGATTTTACAGGGGCGACGAACACTGAAGCTTTCTTT.

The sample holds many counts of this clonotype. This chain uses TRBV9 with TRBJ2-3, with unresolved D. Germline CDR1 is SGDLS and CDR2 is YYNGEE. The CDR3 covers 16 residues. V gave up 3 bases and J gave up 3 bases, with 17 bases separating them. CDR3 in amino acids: CASSGDQPLGTDTQYF. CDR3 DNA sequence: TGTGCCAGCAGCGGAGATCAACCCCTGGGTACAGATACGCAGTATTTT. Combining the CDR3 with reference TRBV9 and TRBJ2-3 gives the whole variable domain DSGVTQTPKHLITATGQRVTLRCSPRSGDLSVYWYQQSLDQGLQFLIQYYNGEERAKGNILERFSAQQFPDLHSELNLSSLELGDSALYFCASSGDQPLGTDTQYFGPGTRLTVL.

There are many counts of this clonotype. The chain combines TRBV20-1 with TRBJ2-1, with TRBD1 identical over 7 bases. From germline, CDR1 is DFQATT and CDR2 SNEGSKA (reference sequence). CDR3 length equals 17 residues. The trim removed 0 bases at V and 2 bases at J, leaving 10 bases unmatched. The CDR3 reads CSARDRGQRGPYNEQFF. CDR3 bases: TGCAGTGCTAGAGATAGGGGGCAAAGGGGGCCCTACAATGAGCAGTTCTTC.

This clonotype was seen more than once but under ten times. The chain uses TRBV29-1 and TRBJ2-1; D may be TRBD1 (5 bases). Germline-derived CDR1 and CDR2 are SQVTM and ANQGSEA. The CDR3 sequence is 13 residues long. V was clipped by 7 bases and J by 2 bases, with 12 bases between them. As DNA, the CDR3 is TGCAGCGGGACACGGCGGACCTACAATGAGCAGTTCTTC. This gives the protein CSGTRRTYNEQFF.

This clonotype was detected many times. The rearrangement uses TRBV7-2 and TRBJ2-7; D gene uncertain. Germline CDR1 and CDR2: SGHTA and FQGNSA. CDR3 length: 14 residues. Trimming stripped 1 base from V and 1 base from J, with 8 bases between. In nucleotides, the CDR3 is TGTGCCAGCAGCTTAGAAGCCATTTCCTACGAGCAGTACTTC. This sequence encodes CASSLEAISYEQYF.